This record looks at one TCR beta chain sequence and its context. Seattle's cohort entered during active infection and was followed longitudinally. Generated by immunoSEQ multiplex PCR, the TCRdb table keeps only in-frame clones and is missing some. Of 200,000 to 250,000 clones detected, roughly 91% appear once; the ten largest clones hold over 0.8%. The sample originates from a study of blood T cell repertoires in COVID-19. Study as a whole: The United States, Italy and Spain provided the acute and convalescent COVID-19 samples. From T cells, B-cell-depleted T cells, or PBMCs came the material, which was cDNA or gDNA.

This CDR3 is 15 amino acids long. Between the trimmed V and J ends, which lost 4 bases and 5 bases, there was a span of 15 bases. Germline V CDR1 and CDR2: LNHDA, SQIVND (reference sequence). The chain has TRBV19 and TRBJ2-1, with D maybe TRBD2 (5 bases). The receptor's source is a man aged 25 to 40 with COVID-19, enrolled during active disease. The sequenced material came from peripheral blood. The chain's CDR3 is CASSTRITRDNEQFF. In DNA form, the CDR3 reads TGTGCCAGTAGTACGAGAATTACTAGGGACAATGAGCAGTTCTTC.